The rows below give T cell receptor beta chains drawn from one sample of a study of immune evolution from preneoplasia to lung adenocarcinoma. The data were produced by immunoSEQ multiplex PCR, yet TCRdb's version contains in-frame clones alone and is incomplete. Here the sample spans under 4,500 clones, more than 75% being singletons. What was sequenced was FFPE invasive lung adenocarcinoma tissue. The receptors originated from a person between 65 and 79 years old with invasive lung adenocarcinoma. Some clones in this sample may be carry-over from other donors' samples. Both conserved end residues are part of each CDR3. A D gene is named only where the DNA matches it firmly. A row's size may be missing; if present it is once, few, many or a size class.

v_gene,d_gene,j_gene,abundance,CDR3aa,CDR3nt
TRBV6-4,TRBD1,TRBJ1-2,once,CASIRLTRDRDYGYTF,TGTGCCAGCATCCGTTTGACTAGGGACAGGGACTATGGCTACACCTTC
TRBV11-3,-,TRBJ2-2,-,CASSSVTTGELFF,TGTGCCAGCAGCTCAGTTACCACCGGGGAGCTGTTTTTT
TRBV7-9,TRBD1,TRBJ2-3,-,CASSPGGFLPPTDTQYF,TGTGCCAGCAGCCCAGGGGGCTTCCTCCCGCCCACAGATACGCAGTATTTT
TRBV6-6,-,TRBJ2-6,-,CASRVAGANVLTF,TGTGCCAGCCGGGTCGCCGGGGCCAACGTCCTGACTTTC
TRBV11-2,-,TRBJ2-6,once,CASSLEGSGANVLTF,TGTGCCAGCAGCTTAGAGGGTTCCGGGGCCAACGTCCTGACTTTC
TRBV4-1,TRBD2,TRBJ2-7,-,CASRPTGTSDSPTYEQYF,TGCGCCAGCAGACCGACCGGGACTAGCGACTCGCCAACCTACGAGCAGTACTTC
TRBV30,TRBD1,TRBJ1-5,few,CAWSVQGNNQPQHF,TGTGCCTGGAGTGTACAGGGGAACAATCAGCCCCAGCATTTT
TRBV6-1,TRBD1,TRBJ2-7,-,CASRYQGEAYEQYF,TGTGCCAGCAGGTATCAGGGGGAAGCCTACGAGCAGTACTTC
TRBV29-1,TRBD1,TRBJ1-2,-,CSGKTGSYGHTF,TGCAGCGGCAAGACAGGGTCCTATGGCCACACCTTC
TRBV9,TRBD1,TRBJ1-2,-,CASSVGGQANYGYTF,TGTGCCAGCAGCGTAGGGGGACAGGCAAACTATGGCTACACCTTC
TRBV29-1,-,TRBJ1-2,few,CSVRHALDYGYTF,TGCAGCGTTCGACACGCCTTGGACTATGGCTACACCTTC
TRBV7-9,-,TRBJ1-1,-,CASSLQGVNTEAFF,TGTGCCAGCAGCCTTCAAGGGGTGAACACTGAAGCTTTCTTT
TRBV28,TRBD1,TRBJ2-7,-,CASGWTRDSPYEQYF,TGTGCCAGCGGATGGACCCGGGACAGTCCCTACGAGCAGTACTTC
TRBV10-3,-,TRBJ1-5,once,CSTGSGDSNQPQHF,TGTTCCACAGGCAGTGGGGATAGCAATCAGCCCCAGCATTTT